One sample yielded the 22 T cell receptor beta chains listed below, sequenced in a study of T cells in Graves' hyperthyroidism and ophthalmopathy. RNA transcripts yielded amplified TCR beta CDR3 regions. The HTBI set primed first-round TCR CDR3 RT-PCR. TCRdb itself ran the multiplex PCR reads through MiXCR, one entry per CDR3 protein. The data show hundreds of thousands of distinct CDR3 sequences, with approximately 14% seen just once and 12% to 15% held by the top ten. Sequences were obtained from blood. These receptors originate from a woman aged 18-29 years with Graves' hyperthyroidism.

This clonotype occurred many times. The CDR3 DNA follows: TGCAGTGCTACACGACAGACCGCCTACGAGCAGTACTTC. This codes for CSATRQTAYEQYF. The genes are TRBV20-1 and TRBJ2-7; D possibly corresponds to TRBD1 (5 bases). This CDR3 has 13 residues. V was shortened by 4 bases and J by 2 bases, with 12 bases between the two germline ends. Per the germline V gene, CDR1 is DFQATT and CDR2 is SNEGSKA (reference sequence).

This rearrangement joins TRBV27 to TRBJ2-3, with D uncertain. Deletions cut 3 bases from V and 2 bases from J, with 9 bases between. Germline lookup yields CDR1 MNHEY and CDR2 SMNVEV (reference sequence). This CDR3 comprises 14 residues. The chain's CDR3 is CASSFLSATDTQYF. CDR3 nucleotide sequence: TGTGCCAGCAGTTTTTTATCGGCCACAGATACGCAGTATTTT.

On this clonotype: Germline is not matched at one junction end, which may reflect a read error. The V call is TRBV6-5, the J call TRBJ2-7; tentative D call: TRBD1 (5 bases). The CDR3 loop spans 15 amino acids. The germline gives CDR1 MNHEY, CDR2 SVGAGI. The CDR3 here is CVSSSWTLSSYEQYF. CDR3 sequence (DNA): TGTGTCAGCAGTTCCTGGACATTGAGCTCCTACGAGCAGTACTTC.

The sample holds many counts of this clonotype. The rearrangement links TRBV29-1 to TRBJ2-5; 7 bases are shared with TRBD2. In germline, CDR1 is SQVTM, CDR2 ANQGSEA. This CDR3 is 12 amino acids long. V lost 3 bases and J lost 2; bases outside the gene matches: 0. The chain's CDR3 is CSVEGGQETQYF. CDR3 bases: TGCAGCGTTGAGGGGGGGCAAGAGACCCAGTACTTC.

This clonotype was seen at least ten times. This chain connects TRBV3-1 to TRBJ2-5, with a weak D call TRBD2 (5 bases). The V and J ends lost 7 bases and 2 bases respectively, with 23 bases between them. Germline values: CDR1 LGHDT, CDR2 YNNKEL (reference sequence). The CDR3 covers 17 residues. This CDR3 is CASTQRLSGGIQETQYF. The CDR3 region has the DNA TGTGCCAGCACTCAACGGTTAAGCGGCGGTATTCAAGAGACCCAGTACTTC.

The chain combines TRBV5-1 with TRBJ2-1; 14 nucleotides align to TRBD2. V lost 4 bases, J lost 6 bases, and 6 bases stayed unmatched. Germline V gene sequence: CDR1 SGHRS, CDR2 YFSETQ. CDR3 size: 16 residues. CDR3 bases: TGCGCCAGCAGCCGGGGACTAGCGGGGGTGAGCAATGAGCAGTTCTTC. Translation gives CASSRGLAGVSNEQFF.

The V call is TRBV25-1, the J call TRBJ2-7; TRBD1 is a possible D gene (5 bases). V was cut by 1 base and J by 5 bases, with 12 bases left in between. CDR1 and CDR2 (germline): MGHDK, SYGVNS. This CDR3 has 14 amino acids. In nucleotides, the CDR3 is TGTGCCAGCAGTGAATCTGTGGGGCGGAACGAGCAGTACTTC. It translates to CASSESVGRNEQYF.

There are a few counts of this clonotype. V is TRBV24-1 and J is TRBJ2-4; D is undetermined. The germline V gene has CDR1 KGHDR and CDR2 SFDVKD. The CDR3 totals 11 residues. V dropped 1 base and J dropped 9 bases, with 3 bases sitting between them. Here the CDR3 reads CATSDLGIQYF. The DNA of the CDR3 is TGTGCCACCAGTGATTTAGGCATTCAGTACTTC.

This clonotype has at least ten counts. The chain's CDR3 is CASSLSRPAEQRKNYGYTF. The CDR3 DNA follows: TGTGCCAGCAGCTTATCCCGGCCGGCGGAACAACGGAAGAACTATGGCTACACCTTC. The chain joins TRBV7-9 to TRBJ1-2; D call uncertain. This CDR3 contains 19 residues. The germline V gene encodes CDR1 SEHNR and CDR2 FQNEAQ (reference sequence). Trimming took 2 bases from V and 2 from J, leaving 24 bases between them.

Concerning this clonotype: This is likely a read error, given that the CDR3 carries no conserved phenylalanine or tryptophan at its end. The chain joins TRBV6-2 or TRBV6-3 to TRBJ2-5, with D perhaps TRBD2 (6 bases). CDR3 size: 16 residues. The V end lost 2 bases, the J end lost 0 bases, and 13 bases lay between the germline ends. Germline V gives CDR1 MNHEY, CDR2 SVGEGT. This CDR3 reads CASSYASANYQETQYS. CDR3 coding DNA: TGTGCCAGCAGTTACGCTAGCGCGAATTACCAAGAGACCCAGTACTCC.

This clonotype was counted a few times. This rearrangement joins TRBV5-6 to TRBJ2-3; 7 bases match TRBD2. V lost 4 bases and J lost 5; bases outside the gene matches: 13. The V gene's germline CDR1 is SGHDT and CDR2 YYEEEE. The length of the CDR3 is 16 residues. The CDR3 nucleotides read TGTGCCAGCAGCCCCGGCGGTAGCGGGTACCTAGATACGCAGTATTTT. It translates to CASSPGGSGYLDTQYF.

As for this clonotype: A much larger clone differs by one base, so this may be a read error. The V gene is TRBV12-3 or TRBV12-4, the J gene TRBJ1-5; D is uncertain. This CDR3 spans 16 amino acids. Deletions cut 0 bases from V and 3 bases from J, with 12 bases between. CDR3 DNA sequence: TGTGCCAGCAGTTTAGCAGGAGGTAGGAACAATCAGCCCCAGCATTTT. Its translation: CASSLAGGRNNQPQHF.

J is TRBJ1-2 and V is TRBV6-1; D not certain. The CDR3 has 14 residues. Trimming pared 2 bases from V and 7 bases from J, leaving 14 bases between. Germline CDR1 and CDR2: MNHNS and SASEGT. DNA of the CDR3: TGTGCCAGCAGTGAAATCAGAAATTTTGGTGGCTACACCTTC. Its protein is CASSEIRNFGGYTF.

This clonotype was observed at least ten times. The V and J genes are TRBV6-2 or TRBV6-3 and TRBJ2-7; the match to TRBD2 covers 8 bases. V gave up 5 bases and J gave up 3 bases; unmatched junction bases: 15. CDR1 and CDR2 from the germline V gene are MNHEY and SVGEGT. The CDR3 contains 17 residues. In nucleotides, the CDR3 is TGTGCCAGCAGTACCCCGGCTAGCGGGCCTCGAGTCTACGAGCAGTACTTC. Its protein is CASSTPASGPRVYEQYF.

The chain's CDR3 is CASSFGWGFSYNEQFF. As DNA, the CDR3 is TGTGCCAGCAGCTTTGGGTGGGGGTTCTCCTACAATGAGCAGTTCTTC. This chain uses TRBV5-8 with TRBJ2-1; the D gene could be TRBD1 or TRBD2 (5 bases each). Trimming stripped 2 bases from V and 0 bases from J, with 12 bases between. The CDR3 spans 16 residues. Germline V gene sequence: CDR1 SGHTS, CDR2 YDEGEE.

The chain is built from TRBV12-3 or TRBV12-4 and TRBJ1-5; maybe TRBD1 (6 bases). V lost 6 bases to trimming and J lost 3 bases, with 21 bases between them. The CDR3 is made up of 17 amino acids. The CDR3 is CASSRRIQGSFNQPQHF. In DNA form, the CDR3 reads TGTGCCAGCAGCCGTCGGATCCAGGGGTCCTTCAATCAGCCCCAGCATTTT.

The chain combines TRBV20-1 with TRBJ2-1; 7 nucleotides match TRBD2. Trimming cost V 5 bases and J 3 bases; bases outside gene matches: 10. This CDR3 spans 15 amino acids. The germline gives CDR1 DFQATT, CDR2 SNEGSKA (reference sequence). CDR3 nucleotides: TGCAGTGCTTCCAGGACTCGCGGGAGCTACAATGAGCAGTTCTTC. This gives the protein CSASRTRGSYNEQFF.

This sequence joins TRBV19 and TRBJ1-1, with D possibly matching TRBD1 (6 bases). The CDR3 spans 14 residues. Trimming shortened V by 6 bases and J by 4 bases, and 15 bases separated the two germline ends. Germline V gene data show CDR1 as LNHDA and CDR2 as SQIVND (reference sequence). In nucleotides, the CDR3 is TGTGCCAGTAGGCAAAGGGGGGGGATCACTGAAGCTTTCTTT. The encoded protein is CASRQRGGITEAFF.

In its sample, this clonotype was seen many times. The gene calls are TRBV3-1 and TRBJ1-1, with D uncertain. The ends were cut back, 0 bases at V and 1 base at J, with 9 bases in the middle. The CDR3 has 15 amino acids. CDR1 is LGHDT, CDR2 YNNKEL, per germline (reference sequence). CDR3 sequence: CASSQEGRGNTEAFF. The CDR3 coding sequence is TGTGCCAGCAGCCAAGAAGGTCGGGGGAACACTGAAGCTTTCTTT.

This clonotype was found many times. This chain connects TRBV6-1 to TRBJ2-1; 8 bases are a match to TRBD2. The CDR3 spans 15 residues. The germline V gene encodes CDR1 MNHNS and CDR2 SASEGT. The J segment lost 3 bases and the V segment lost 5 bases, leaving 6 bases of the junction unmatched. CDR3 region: CASSFSGGGYNEQFF. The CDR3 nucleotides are TGTGCCAGCAGTTTCTCGGGGGGGGGCTACAATGAGCAGTTCTTC.

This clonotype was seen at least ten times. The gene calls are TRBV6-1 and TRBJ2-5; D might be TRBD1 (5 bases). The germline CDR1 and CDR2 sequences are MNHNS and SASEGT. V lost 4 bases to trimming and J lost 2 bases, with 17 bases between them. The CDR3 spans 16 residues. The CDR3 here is CASSVGYGRTQETQYF. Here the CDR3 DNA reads TGTGCCAGCAGTGTCGGATACGGACGGACACAAGAGACCCAGTACTTC.

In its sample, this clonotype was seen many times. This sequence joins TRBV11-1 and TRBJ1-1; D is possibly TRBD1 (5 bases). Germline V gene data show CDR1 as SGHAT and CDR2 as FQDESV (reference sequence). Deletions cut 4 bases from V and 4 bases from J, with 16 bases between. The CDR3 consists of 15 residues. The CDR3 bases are TGTGCCAGCAGCTGGGGAGGGGCAGGGTTCACTGAAGCTTTCTTT. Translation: CASSWGGAGFTEAFF.